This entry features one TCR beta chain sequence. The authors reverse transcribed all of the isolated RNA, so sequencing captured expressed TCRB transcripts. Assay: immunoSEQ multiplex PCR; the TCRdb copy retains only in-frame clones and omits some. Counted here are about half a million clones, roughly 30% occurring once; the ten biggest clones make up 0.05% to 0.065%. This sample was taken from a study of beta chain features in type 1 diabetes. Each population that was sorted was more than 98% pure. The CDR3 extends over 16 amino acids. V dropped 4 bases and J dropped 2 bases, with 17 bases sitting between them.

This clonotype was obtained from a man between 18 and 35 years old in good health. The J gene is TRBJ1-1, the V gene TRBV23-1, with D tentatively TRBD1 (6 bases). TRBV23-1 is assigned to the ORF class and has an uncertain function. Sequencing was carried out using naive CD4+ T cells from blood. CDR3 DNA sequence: TGCGCCAGCAGTCCCGGCGGCGGACAGAGAAACACTGAAGCTTTCTTT. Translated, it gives CASSPGGGQRNTEAFF.